Following are 9 T cell receptor beta chains from one sample sequenced in a study of blood T cells in healthy people across ages. The second PCR ran roughly 7 to 12 cycles with a sample-barcoded 5' primer and J-beta primers. TCRdb used MiXCR to reprocess the 5' RACE reads, holding one entry per CDR3 protein. Counted here are approximately 1.5 million distinct CDR3 sequences, roughly 32% occurring once; the ten biggest clones make up approximately 10%. The sample was blood. These receptors came from a woman aged 25 to 45 in good health.

This clonotype was seen repeatedly, ten times or more. The rearrangement uses TRBV4-2 and TRBJ2-1; 8 nucleotides line up with TRBD2. Germline-derived CDR1 and CDR2 are LGHNA and YNFKEQ. The CDR3 runs 15 residues. Trimming removed 3 bases from V and 8 bases from J; junction bases left unmatched: 9. CDR3 nucleotides: TGTGCCAGCAGCCATGCCGGGAGGGCCTCCCATGAGCAGTTCTTC. It encodes CASSHAGRASHEQFF.

The rearrangement joins TRBV21-1 to TRBJ2-5; TRBD2 reflects the table's D call only, with no check against the DNA. TRBV21-1 is a pseudogene. The CDR3 consists of 16 residues. The CDR3 here is CASSLRLAELQETQYF. CDR3 in DNA: TGTGCCAGCAGCCTCCGACTAGCGGAGCTCCAAGAGACCCAGTACTTC.

This rearrangement joins TRBV29-1 to TRBJ2-7, with D possibly TRBD2 on 5 matching bases. CDR1 is SQVTM, CDR2 ANQGSEA, per germline. The CDR3 sequence is 14 residues long. Trimming removed 1 base from V and 2 bases from J, with 12 bases in between. The CDR3 bases are TGCAGCGTTGAAGGGGGAGACGGTCCCTACGAGCAGTACTTC. Its protein product is CSVEGGDGPYEQYF.

This rearrangement joins TRBV7-2 to TRBJ1-5; D gene uncertain. Trimming shortened V by 0 bases and J by 5 bases, and 8 bases separated the two germline ends. Germline V CDR1 and CDR2: SGHTA, FQGNSA. The length of the CDR3 is 14 residues. CDR3 DNA sequence: TGTGCCAGCAGCTTAGCTGGGGAGTATCAGCCCCAGCATTTT. This sequence encodes CASSLAGEYQPQHF.

In this sample, this clonotype turned up a few times. The chain carries TRBV4-1 and TRBJ2-7, with D possibly being TRBD1 or TRBD2 (5 bases each). CDR1 and CDR2 (germline): MGHRA, YSYEKL. The CDR3 loop spans 16 amino acids. The ends were cut back, 0 bases at V and 0 bases at J, with 12 bases in the middle. Here the CDR3 DNA reads TGCGCCAGCAGCCAAGAGCCCGGGGCGAGCTCCTACGAGCAGTACTTC. It specifies CASSQEPGASSYEQYF.

This chain links TRBV12-3 or TRBV12-4 with TRBJ2-7, with 8 nucleotides matching TRBD1. After removal of 6 bases from V and 1 base from J, the junction contained 8 bases not matched to a gene. The CDR3 has 15 amino acids. The CDR3 region has the DNA TGTGCCAGCAGAGCAGGACAGGGCGCATCCTACGAGCAGTACTTC. Protein: CASRAGQGASYEQYF.

Comments on this clonotype: A junction boundary mismatches the germline segment, possibly from a read error. The chain carries TRBV7-9 and TRBJ2-7; no definite D call. The CDR3 covers 16 residues. Germline assignment: CDR1 SEHNR and CDR2 FQNEAQ (reference sequence). CDR3 DNA sequence: TGTGCCAGCGGCTTCCCCGGACGGAAGAGCTCCTACGAGCAGTACTTC. Its translation: CASGFPGRKSSYEQYF.

In regard to this clonotype: It is likely a read error, because the conserved phenylalanine at the end of the CDR3 is missing. This chain connects TRBV5-1 to TRBJ1-1; no definite D call. V shed 4 bases and J shed 0 bases, with 13 bases lying between them. CDR1 and CDR2 from the germline V gene are SGHRS and YFSETQ. This CDR3 region has 15 residues. CDR3 nucleotides: TGCGCCAGCAGCCCCACCACGGGGATGAACACTGAAGCTTTCTGT. Its translation is CASSPTTGMNTEAFC.

As regards this clonotype: A read error is possible here, since a much larger clone lies one base away. The J gene is TRBJ1-2, the V gene TRBV4-1; D gene uncertain. Germline CDR1 is MGHRA and CDR2 is YSYEKL. The CDR3 has 15 residues. The chain's CDR3 is CANSPPGWTVYGYTF. The CDR3 DNA reads TGCGCCAACAGCCCTCCCGGTTGGACGGTCTATGGCTACACCTTC.